This TCR beta chain was sequenced in a study of T cell repertoires in cytomegalovirus infection. This clonotype appeared a few times. The antigen is undetermined. TCRdb re-called the reads through MiXCR, storing one row per CDR3 protein. Seen here are about 78,000 distinct CDR3 sequences, around 42% observed once, and the top ten hold 85% to 95%. This CDR3 spans 16 amino acids. The ends were cut back, 0 bases at V and 0 bases at J, with 11 bases in the middle. The sample was CD8+ T cells from cultured PBMCs, taken from culture after CMV antigen stimulation. The chain employs TRBV12-3 or TRBV12-4 and TRBJ1-2, with D hard to call. The sequence came from a human donor in good health (CMV status not recorded). Some clones in this sample may be carry-over from other donors' samples. In DNA, the CDR3 is TGTGCCAGCAGTTTAGCCTTCAGCGATACTAACTATGGCTACACCTTC. This codes for CASSLAFSDTNYGYTF.